Listed below are T cell receptor beta chains from one sample, sequenced in a study of cytomegalovirus exposure and HLA in healthy donors. The repertoire was sequenced with immunoSEQ multiplex PCR; TCRdb's copy has only in-frame clones and lacks some. The sample carries approximately 110,000 clones, roughly 80% recorded once. The sequenced sample consisted of PBMCs. The receptors here all came from a woman aged 40 to 55 in good health and CMV-seronegative. CDR3s include the opening cysteine and the closing phenylalanine or tryptophan. D genes are given only for firm matches. Rows give clone size only sometimes, using once, few, many, or a class for an expanded clone.

d_gene	abundance	v_gene	j_gene	CDR3aa	CDR3nt
TRBD2	-	TRBV6-5	TRBJ2-1	CASSGAGLANNEQFF	TGTGCCAGCAGTGGGGCGGGACTAGCGAACAATGAGCAGTTCTTC
-	-	TRBV5-1	TRBJ1-4	CASSQGGLNEKLFF	TGCGCCAGCAGCCAGGGCGGCTTGAATGAAAAACTGTTTTTT
TRBD2	-	TRBV9	TRBJ2-2	CASSTGTSGGWELFF	TGTGCCAGCAGCACGGGGACTAGCGGGGGCTGGGAGCTGTTTTTT
-	-	TRBV4-2	TRBJ2-1	CASSQDLRAPGQFF	TGTGCCAGCAGCCAAGATCTGAGGGCCCCGGGGCAGTTCTTC
-	-	TRBV6-5	TRBJ1-2	CASSRQASNYGYTF	TGTGCCAGCAGCCGACAGGCGTCTAACTATGGCTACACCTTC
-	-	TRBV4-1	TRBJ2-3	CASSQQPTSFTDTQYF	TGCGCCAGCAGCCAACAGCCAACTAGTTTCACAGATACGCAGTATTTT
-	-	TRBV4-3	TRBJ2-2	CASSQEGKTGELFF	TGCGCCAGCAGCCAGGAGGGGAAGACCGGGGAGCTGTTTTTT
-	few	TRBV4-3	TRBJ1-5	CASSQDKGGGPNQPQHF	TGCGCCAGCAGCCAAGACAAGGGTGGAGGGCCCAATCAGCCCCAGCATTTT
-	-	TRBV28	TRBJ1-4	CASSSGNEKLFF	TGTGCCAGCAGTTCGGGAAATGAAAAACTGTTTTTT
-	-	TRBV7-2	TRBJ1-5	CASSLELGVGQPQHF	TGTGCCAGCAGCTTAGAACTAGGTGTAGGTCAGCCCCAGCATTTT
-	-	TRBV6-1	TRBJ1-5	CASSESRGQPQHF	TGTGCCAGTTCCGAATCGAGAGGTCAGCCCCAGCATTTT
-	-	TRBV5-4	TRBJ2-2	CASSGSNAGAPGSGELFF	TGTGCCAGCAGCGGTTCTAATGCGGGGGCCCCGGGCTCCGGGGAGCTGTTTTTT
TRBD2	once	TRBV6-5	TRBJ2-3	CASSRIAGGPDTQYF	TGTGCCAGCAGTCGAATAGCGGGAGGCCCAGATACGCAGTATTTT
TRBD2	-	TRBV2	TRBJ2-5	CASSGLAGGPGETQYF	TGTGCCAGCAGTGGACTAGCGGGCGGCCCAGGAGAGACCCAGTACTTC
-	-	TRBV6-6	TRBJ1-1	CASRLTVNTEAFF	TGTGCCAGCAGACTGACAGTTAACACTGAAGCTTTCTTT
TRBD2	-	TRBV10-3	TRBJ2-7	CAISAGTSGGTYEQYF	TGTGCCATCAGTGCCGGGACTAGCGGGGGAACCTACGAGCAGTACTTC
TRBD1	-	TRBV6-4	TRBJ1-1	CASSDSPGTAEAFF	TGTGCCAGCAGTGACTCGCCCGGGACAGCGGAAGCTTTCTTT